Detailed here is one TCR beta chain. The target antigen is unknown. Each TCR beta cDNA library carried unique molecular identifiers. Each CDR3 protein is one row after TCRdb ran MiXCR on the PCR reads. The table includes 700,000 to 800,000 distinct CDR3 sequences, approximately 30% detected once. This sample is part of a study of post-analysis software for immune sequencing data. About the research overall: The cohort encompassed relapsing-remitting, secondary progressive and progressive-relapsing multiple sclerosis disease courses.

Findings and limits, study-wide: Higher frequency in patients than in controls was seen for roughly 5 TRBV segments, with TRBV5-6, TRBV5-1 and TRBV20-1 among them. Significantly decreased normalized Chao1 diversity was recorded for multiple sclerosis patients relative to controls. Under the F measure, samples that were prepared in one batch clustered strongly together.

The CDR3 runs to 17 residues. Germline V gene data show CDR1 as SGHDN and CDR2 as FVKESK. The V segment lost 4 bases and the J segment 8 bases; nucleotides outside the gene matches: 16. The V and J genes are TRBV14 and TRBJ2-1; 8 positions agree with TRBD2. The clonotype originates from a girl aged 10-17 years with multiple sclerosis. Input material: blood. CDR3 residues: CASSPGGRAGGSHEQFF. In nucleotides, the CDR3 is TGTGCCAGCAGCCCAGGAGGGCGGGCGGGAGGATCCCATGAGCAGTTCTTC.